This is a list of T cell receptor beta chains from one sample in a study of blood T cell repertoires in COVID-19. The protocol was immunoSEQ multiplex PCR, while the TCRdb copy is restricted to in-frame clones and leaves out a portion. The sample consists of 350,000 to 500,000 clones, about 87% of them appearing once. Sequencing was carried out using peripheral blood. Receptors were obtained from a man between 18 and 35 years old with COVID-19, enrolled during active disease. The CDR3 runs from the conserved cysteine through the conserved F or W. Each record gives: J gene, V gene, D gene, CDR3 protein. D genes are given only for firm matches.

TRBJ2-7	TRBV13	TRBD1	CASSLGPGQGDPGEQYF
TRBJ2-2	TRBV12-3/TRBV12-4	-	CASSFPGELFF
TRBJ2-7	TRBV29-1	TRBD2	CSAAGGRNYEQYF
TRBJ1-3	TRBV4-2	-	CASSPGGVLLSGNTIYF
TRBJ2-5	TRBV2	-	CASSGRSWETQYF
TRBJ2-7	TRBV9	-	CASSVGQGISEQYF
TRBJ2-1	TRBV5-1	TRBD2	CASSTTSGGVDEQFF
TRBJ1-1	TRBV10-1	-	CASSEFRRPNTEAFF
TRBJ1-1	TRBV5-1	TRBD1	CASSLVGQENTEAFF
TRBJ2-7	TRBV13	-	CASSLPGVNEQYF
TRBJ1-2	TRBV5-1	TRBD1	CASSLAGTANYGYTF
TRBJ2-3	TRBV5-6	-	CASSPFSFRLAPSTDTQYF
TRBJ2-7	TRBV5-1	TRBD1	CASSLAWGQNYEQYF
TRBJ1-2	TRBV14	TRBD1	CASSPIQGAYYGYTF
TRBJ1-5	TRBV5-5	-	CASSSVGQNQPQHF
TRBJ1-1	TRBV21-1	-	CASSETGVNTEAFF
TRBJ1-2	TRBV2	-	CASSEDQGSGYTF
TRBJ2-5	TRBV5-1	TRBD1	CASSFQSGTGNSDQYF
TRBJ2-3	TRBV12-5	-	CASGPHDSFTDTQYF
TRBJ2-7	TRBV7-9	-	CASSYLGTDYEQYF